This TCR beta chain was captured in a study of memory CD4+ T cells and cytomegalovirus serostatus. Study-level information: This sample comes from healthy Belgian adults, under 10 CMV seropositive, approximately 23 seronegative. Findings and caveats of the study: Repertoires predicted CMV serostatus with median bootstrapped AUC of about 0.96.

The sort gate was single viable CD3+CD4+CD8-CD45RO+ cells for memory CD4+ T cells. Study processing details: After removing out-of-frame reads, 2 million to 2.5 million distinct TCRbeta sequences remained. Only in-frame clones appear in the TCRdb table, and some are missing; sequencing was by immunoSEQ multiplex PCR. The V and J calls and clone size are taken from that table; D and trimming were inferred from the DNA. Of more than 45,000 clones detected, about 74% appear once; the ten largest clones hold around 1.2%. The V end lost 0 bases, the J end lost 7 bases, and 14 bases lay between the germline ends. The CDR3 spans 16 residues. Germline V gene data show CDR1 as SGHNT and CDR2 as YYREEE (reference sequence). On this clone: The antigen is not known.

V gene TRBV5-4 combines with J gene TRBJ1-6; tentatively, D is TRBD1 (5 bases). This TCR was recovered from an adult in good health and CMV-seropositive. The specimen was memory CD4+ T cells from blood. The CDR3 region has the DNA TGTGCCAGCAGCTTGGGTTATGGGGGAGAGAATTCACCCCTCCACTTT. It yields the protein CASSLGYGGENSPLHF.